These 13 T cell receptor beta chains originate from one sample sequenced in a study of blood T cell repertoires in COVID-19. This table comes from immunoSEQ multiplex PCR, and its TCRdb copy is limited to in-frame clones, with some not included. This sample has approximately 260,000 clones; more than 60% occur once, and the top ten carry 3% to 4%. The sequencing input was peripheral blood. The receptor set was obtained from a woman aged 40 to 55 with active or convalescent COVID-19.

The chain joins TRBV29-1 to TRBJ1-1, with D possibly matching TRBD1 (5 bases). Trimming left V 7 bases short and J 7 bases short, with 13 bases between. This CDR3 has 11 amino acids. Per germline, CDR1 SQVTM and CDR2 ANQGSEA. The CDR3: CSGTTEIEAFF. Written as DNA, the CDR3 is TGCAGCGGGACGACAGAGATTGAAGCTTTCTTT.

The chain links TRBV6-6 to TRBJ1-1, with 7 nucleotides matching TRBD1. The CDR3 runs to 13 residues. Germline-derived CDR1 and CDR2 are MNHNY and SVGAGI (reference sequence). V shed 4 bases and J 10 bases; nucleotides not matched to a gene: 9. Written as DNA, the CDR3 is TGTGCCAGCAGTTCCCGGGAAACAGGGGTAGCTTTCTTT. It codes for CASSSRETGVAFF.

The chain links TRBV7-9 to TRBJ1-3; D possibly corresponds to TRBD1 (6 bases). Germline loops: CDR1 SEHNR, CDR2 FQNEAQ (reference sequence). The V end was cut by 5 bases, the J end by 0 bases, with 14 bases between. CDR3 length equals 16 residues. The CDR3 region is CASSNLGGSSGNTIYF. Written as DNA, the CDR3 is TGTGCCAGCAGCAATTTAGGGGGTAGCTCTGGAAACACCATATATTTT.

The chain couples TRBV6-5 to TRBJ1-2; TRBD1 matches at 7 bases. Germline V gene sequence: CDR1 MNHEY, CDR2 SVGAGI. J lost 5 bases, V lost 7 bases, and 4 bases had no gene match. The CDR3 consists of 12 residues. The CDR3 DNA reads TGTGCCAGCACCTCGACAGGGTATGGCTACACCTTC. This encodes CASTSTGYGYTF.

The chain carries TRBV25-1 and TRBJ1-2; a weak D match, TRBD1 (6 bases). Germline CDR1 MGHDK, CDR2 SYGVNS. Trimming pared 1 base from V and 6 bases from J, leaving 9 bases between. CDR3 size: 13 residues. The DNA for the CDR3 is TGTGCCAGCAGTGAATGGGACAACAATGGCTACACCTTC. Its protein product is CASSEWDNNGYTF.

This clone appeared a few times. The gene calls are TRBV5-1 and TRBJ2-5, with TRBD1 matching over 7 bases. Germline trimming cut 4 bases from V and 5 bases from J; bases unmatched to any gene: 8. CDR1 is SGHRS and CDR2 is YFSETQ in the germline V gene. CDR3 length equals 14 residues. The CDR3 reads CASSGLTGKETQYF. The CDR3 DNA is TGCGCCAGCAGCGGGCTGACAGGGAAGGAGACCCAGTACTTC.

This chain connects TRBV5-1 to TRBJ2-2; D is undetermined. The CDR3 extends over 15 amino acids. Germline CDR1 SGHRS, CDR2 YFSETQ. The V gene lost 4 bases and the J gene lost 4 bases, with 14 bases spanning the gap. CDR3 in DNA: TGCGCCAGCAGCGTAGACAACCAAGGCACCGGGGAGCTGTTTTTT. Protein product: CASSVDNQGTGELFF.

V gene TRBV18 combines with J gene TRBJ1-1, with 8 positions matching TRBD1. V gave up 1 base and J gave up 3 bases; unmatched junction bases: 10. Germline V gene lookup returns CDR1 KGHSH and CDR2 LQKENI. The CDR3 runs to 17 residues. CDR3 in DNA: TGTGCCAGCTCACCACGGGGAAACTTACAGGGGGACACTGAAGCTTTCTTT. It is translated as CASSPRGNLQGDTEAFF.

The table lists this clone with a few counts. This chain joins TRBV30 and TRBJ1-4; 9 bases fit TRBD1. The CDR3 covers 12 residues. Germline lookup yields CDR1 GTSNPN and CDR2 SVGIG (reference sequence). Losses at the gene ends were 5 bases for V and 7 bases for J; bases not matched to a gene: 2. CDR3 amino acids: CAWETGGEKLFF. The DNA for the CDR3 is TGTGCCTGGGAGACAGGGGGTGAAAAACTGTTTTTT.

The genes are TRBV9 and TRBJ1-1; TRBD1 might be the D (5 bases). V was shortened by 0 bases and J by 11 bases, with 14 bases between the two germline ends. CDR3 length: 13 residues. Germline V gene data show CDR1 as SGDLS and CDR2 as YYNGEE. CDR3 sequence (DNA): TGTGCCAGCAGCGTAGCTGGGGCGGGGGGGGCTTTCTTT. Translating gives CASSVAGAGGAFF.

This chain connects TRBV5-1 to TRBJ2-4; D perhaps matches TRBD2 (5 bases). The CDR3 extends over 14 amino acids. Trimming removed 7 bases at V and 0 bases at J, with 11 bases between. Germline CDR1 is SGHRS and CDR2 is YFSETQ. The CDR3: CASYDYLAKNIQYF. The CDR3 coding sequence is TGCGCCAGCTATGACTATTTAGCCAAAAACATTCAGTACTTC. Combining the CDR3 with reference TRBV5-1 and TRBJ2-4 gives the whole variable domain KAGVTQTPRYLIKTRGQQVTLSCSPISGHRSVSWYQQTPGQGLQFLFEYFSETQRNKGNFPGRFSGRQFSNSRSEMNVSTLELGDSALYLCASYDYLAKNIQYFGAGTRLSVL.

This clone was picked up many times. The chain links TRBV24-1 to TRBJ2-1; 14 bases align to TRBD2. This CDR3 spans 17 amino acids. Germline assignment: CDR1 KGHDR and CDR2 SFDVKD. V shed 4 bases and J 5 bases; nucleotides not matched to a gene: 6. For the CDR3, the DNA is TGTGCCACCAGTGACCGGACTAGCGGGGGGACTCACAATGAGCAGTTCTTC. It translates to CATSDRTSGGTHNEQFF.

This clone was seen more than once but under ten times. This chain uses TRBV5-1 with TRBJ1-1; 9 positions agree with TRBD1. The trim removed 1 base at V and 7 bases at J, leaving 8 bases unmatched. Germline V CDR1 and CDR2: SGHRS, YFSETQ. There are 15 residues in the CDR3. The CDR3 loop reads CASSLLRPGQGEAFF. The CDR3 DNA reads as TGCGCCAGCAGCTTGTTACGACCGGGACAGGGTGAAGCTTTCTTT.